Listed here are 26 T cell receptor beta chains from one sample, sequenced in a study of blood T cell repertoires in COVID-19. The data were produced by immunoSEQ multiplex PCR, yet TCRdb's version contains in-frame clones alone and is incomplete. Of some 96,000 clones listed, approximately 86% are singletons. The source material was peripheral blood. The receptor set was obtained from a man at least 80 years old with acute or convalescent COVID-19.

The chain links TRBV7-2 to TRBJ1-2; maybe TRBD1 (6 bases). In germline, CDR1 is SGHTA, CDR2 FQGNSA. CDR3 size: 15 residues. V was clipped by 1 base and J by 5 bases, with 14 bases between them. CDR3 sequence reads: CASSLGGQALYGYTF. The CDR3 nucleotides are TGTGCCAGCAGCTTAGGGGGGCAGGCATTATATGGCTACACCTTC.

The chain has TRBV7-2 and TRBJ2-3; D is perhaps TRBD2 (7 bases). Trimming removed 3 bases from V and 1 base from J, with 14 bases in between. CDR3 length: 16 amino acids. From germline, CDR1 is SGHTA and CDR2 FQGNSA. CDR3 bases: TGTGCCAGCAGCTTCGGGGGGCCGCGGGGCACAGATACGCAGTATTTT. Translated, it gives CASSFGGPRGTDTQYF.

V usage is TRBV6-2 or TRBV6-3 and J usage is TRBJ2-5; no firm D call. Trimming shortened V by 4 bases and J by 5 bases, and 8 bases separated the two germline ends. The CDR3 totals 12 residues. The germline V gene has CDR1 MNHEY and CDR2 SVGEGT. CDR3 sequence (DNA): TGTGCCAGCAGTTGGCCCCCGGAGACCCAGTACTTC. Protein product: CASSWPPETQYF.

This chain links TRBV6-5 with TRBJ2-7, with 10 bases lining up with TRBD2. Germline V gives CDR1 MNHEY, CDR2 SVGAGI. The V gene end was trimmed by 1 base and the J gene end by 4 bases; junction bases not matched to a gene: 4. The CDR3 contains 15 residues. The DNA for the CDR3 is TGTGCCAGCAGTTACTGGTCTAGCGGGAGATACGAGCAGTACTTC. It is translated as CASSYWSSGRYEQYF.

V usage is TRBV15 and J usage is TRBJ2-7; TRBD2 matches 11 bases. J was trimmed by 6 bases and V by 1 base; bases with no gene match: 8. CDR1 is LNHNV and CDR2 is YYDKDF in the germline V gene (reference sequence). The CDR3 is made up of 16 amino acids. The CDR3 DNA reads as TGTGCCACCAGCAGAGGGGGTACTAGCGGGAGCTCCGAGCAGTACTTC. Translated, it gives CATSRGGTSGSSEQYF.

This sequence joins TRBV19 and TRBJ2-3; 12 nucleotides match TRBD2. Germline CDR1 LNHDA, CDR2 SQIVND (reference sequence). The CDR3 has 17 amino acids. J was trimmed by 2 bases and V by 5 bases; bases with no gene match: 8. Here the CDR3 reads CASSPIGLAGHTDTQYF. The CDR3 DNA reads TGTGCCAGTAGTCCAATCGGACTAGCGGGACACACAGATACGCAGTATTTT.

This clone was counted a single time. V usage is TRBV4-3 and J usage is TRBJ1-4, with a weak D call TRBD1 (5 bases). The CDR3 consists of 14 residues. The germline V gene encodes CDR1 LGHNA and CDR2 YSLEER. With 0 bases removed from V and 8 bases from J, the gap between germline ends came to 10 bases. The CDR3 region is CASSQDSRGEKLFF. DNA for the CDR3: TGCGCCAGCAGCCAAGATTCAAGGGGAGAAAAACTGTTTTTT.

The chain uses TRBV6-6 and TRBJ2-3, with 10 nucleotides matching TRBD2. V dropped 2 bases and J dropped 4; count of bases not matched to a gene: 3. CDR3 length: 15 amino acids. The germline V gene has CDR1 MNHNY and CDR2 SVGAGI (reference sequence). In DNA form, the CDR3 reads TGTGCCAGCAGTTACGGGGGACTAGCGTCAGATACGCAGTATTTT. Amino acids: CASSYGGLASDTQYF.

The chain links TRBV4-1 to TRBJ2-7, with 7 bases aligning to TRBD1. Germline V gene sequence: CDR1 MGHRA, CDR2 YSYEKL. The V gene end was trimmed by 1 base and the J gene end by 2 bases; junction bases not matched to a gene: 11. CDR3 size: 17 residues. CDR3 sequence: CASSQVLSTGKPYEQYF. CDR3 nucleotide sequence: TGCGCCAGCAGCCAAGTTCTCTCGACAGGGAAACCCTACGAGCAGTACTTC.

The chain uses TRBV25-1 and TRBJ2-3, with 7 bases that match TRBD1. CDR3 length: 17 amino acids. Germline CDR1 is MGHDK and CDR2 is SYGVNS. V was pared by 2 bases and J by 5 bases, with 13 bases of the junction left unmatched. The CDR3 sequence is CASSEGVGGYYQDTQYF. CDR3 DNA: TGTGCCAGCAGTGAAGGTGTAGGGGGCTACTATCAAGATACGCAGTATTTT.

CDR3 sequence: CASSEDRVYNEQFF. The CDR3, as DNA: TGTGCCAGCAGCGAGGACAGGGTCTACAATGAGCAGTTCTTC. The chain is built from TRBV6-5 and TRBJ2-1; 8 positions agree with TRBD1. The CDR3 runs 14 residues. With 6 bases clipped from V and 3 bases from J, the junction kept 4 bases outside the gene matches. Germline V CDR1 and CDR2: MNHEY, SVGAGI.

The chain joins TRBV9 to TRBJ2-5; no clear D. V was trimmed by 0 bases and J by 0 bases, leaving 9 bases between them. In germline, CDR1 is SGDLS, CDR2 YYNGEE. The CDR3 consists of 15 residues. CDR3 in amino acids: CASSVGIRYQETQYF. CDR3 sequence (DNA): TGTGCCAGCAGCGTAGGTATCAGGTACCAAGAGACCCAGTACTTC.

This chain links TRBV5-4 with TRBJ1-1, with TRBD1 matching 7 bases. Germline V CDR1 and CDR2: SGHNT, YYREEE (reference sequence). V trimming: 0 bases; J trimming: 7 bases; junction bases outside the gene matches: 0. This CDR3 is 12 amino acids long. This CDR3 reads CASSLGQGEAFF. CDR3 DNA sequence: TGTGCCAGCAGCTTGGGACAGGGTGAAGCTTTCTTT. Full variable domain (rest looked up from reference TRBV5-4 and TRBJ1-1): ETGVTQSPTHLIKTRGQQVTLRCSSQSGHNTVSWYQQALGQGPQFIFQYYREEENGRGNFPPRFSGLQFPNYSSELNVNALELDDSALYLCASSLGQGEAFFGQGTRLTVV.

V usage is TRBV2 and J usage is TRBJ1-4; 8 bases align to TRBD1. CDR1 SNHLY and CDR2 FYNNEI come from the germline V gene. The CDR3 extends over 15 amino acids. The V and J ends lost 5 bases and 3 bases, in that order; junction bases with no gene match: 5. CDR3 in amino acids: CASSTRGRANEKLFF. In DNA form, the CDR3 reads TGTGCCAGCAGTACCAGGGGGCGGGCTAATGAAAAACTGTTTTTT.

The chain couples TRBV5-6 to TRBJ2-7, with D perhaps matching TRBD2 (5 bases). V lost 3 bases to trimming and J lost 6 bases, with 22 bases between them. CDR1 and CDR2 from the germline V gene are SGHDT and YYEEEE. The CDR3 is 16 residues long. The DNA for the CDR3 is TGTGCCAGCAGCTATAGGCCCGGACTTTCTTCGATCGAGCAGTACTTC. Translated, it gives CASSYRPGLSSIEQYF.

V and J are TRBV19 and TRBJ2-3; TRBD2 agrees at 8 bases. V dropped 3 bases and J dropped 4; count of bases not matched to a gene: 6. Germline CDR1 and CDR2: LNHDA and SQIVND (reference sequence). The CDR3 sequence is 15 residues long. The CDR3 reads CASSIGGRISDTQYF. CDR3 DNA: TGTGCCAGTAGTATCGGCGGGAGGATCTCAGATACGCAGTATTTT.

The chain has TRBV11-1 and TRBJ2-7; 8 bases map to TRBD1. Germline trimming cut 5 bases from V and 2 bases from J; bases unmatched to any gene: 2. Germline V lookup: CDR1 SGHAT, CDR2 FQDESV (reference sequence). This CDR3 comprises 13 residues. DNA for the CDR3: TGTGCCAGCAGCGCACAGGGGGCCTACGAGCAGTACTTC. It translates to CASSAQGAYEQYF.

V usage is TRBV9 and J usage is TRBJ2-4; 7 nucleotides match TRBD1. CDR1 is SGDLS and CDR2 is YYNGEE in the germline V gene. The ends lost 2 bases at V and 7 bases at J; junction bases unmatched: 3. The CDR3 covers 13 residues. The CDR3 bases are TGTGCCAGCAGCGTGGGACAGAGGAACATTCAGTACTTC. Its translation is CASSVGQRNIQYF.

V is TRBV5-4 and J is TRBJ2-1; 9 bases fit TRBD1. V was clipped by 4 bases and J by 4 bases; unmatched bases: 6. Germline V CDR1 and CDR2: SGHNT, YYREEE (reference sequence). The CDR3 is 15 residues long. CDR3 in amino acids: CASSLDRGLYNEQFF. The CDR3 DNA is TGTGCCAGCAGCCTGGACAGGGGACTTTACAATGAGCAGTTCTTC.

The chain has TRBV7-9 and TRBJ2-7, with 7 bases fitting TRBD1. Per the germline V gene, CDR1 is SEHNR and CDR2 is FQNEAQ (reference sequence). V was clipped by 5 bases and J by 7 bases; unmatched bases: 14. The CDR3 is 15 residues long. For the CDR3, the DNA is TGTGCCAGCAGCCCGGGACAGCCTTCTACCGATGAGCAGTACTTC. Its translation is CASSPGQPSTDEQYF.

The chain's CDR3 is CASSFSDTQYF. In DNA, the CDR3 is TGTGCCAGCAGCTTCTCTGATACGCAGTATTTT. V and J are TRBV12-3 or TRBV12-4 and TRBJ2-3; no definite D call. The V end lost 6 bases, the J end lost 6 bases, and 7 bases lay between the germline ends. The CDR3 is made up of 11 amino acids.

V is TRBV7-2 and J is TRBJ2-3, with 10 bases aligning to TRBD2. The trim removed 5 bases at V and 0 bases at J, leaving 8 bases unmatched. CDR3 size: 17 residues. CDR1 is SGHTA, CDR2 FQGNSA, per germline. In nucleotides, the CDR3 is TGTGCCAGCAGCCAAACCCTGACTAGCGGGAGCACAGATACGCAGTATTTT. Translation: CASSQTLTSGSTDTQYF.

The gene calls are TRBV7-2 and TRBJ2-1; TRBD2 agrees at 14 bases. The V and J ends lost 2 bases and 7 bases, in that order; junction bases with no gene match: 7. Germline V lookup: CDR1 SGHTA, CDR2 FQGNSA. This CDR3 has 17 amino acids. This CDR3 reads CASSLSGTSGSTNEQFF. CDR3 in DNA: TGTGCCAGCAGCTTATCCGGGACTAGCGGGAGTACGAATGAGCAGTTCTTC.

The DNA of the CDR3 is TGTGCCAGCAGTTTTTATACGAGTCATCAGCCCCAGCATTTT. Translated: CASSFYTSHQPQHF. This chain joins TRBV28 and TRBJ1-5; D gene uncertain. V lost 3 bases and J 5 bases, leaving 11 bases between the germline ends. The CDR3 covers 14 residues. The germline gives CDR1 MDHEN, CDR2 SYDVKM.

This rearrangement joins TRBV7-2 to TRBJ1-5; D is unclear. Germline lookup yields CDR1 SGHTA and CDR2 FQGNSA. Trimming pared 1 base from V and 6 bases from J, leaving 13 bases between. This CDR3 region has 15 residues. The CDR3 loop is CASSLVRGNGQPQHF. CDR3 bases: TGTGCCAGCAGCTTAGTTAGAGGGAACGGTCAGCCCCAGCATTTT. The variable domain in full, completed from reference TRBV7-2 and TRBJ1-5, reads GAGVSQSPSNKVTEKGKDVELRCDPISGHTALYWYRQSLGQGLEFLIYFQGNSAPDKSGLPSDRFSAERTGGSVSTLTIQRTQQEDSAVYLCASSLVRGNGQPQHFGDGTRLSIL.

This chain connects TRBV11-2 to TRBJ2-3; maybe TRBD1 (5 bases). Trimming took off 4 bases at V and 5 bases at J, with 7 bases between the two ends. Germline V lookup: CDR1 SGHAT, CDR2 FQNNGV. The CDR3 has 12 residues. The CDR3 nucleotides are TGTGCCAGCAGCTATAGGGGAGATACGCAGTATTTT. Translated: CASSYRGDTQYF.